This entry lists 5 T cell receptor beta chains sequenced from one sample in a study of response to subunit inactivated influenza vaccine. TCRdb reprocessed the RT-PCR reads with MiXCR, giving one entry per CDR3 protein. Counted here are 530,000 or so distinct CDR3 sequences, 12% to 15% occurring once; the ten biggest clones make up 11%. The specimen was PBMCs from blood, collected about 12 days after vaccination. The receptors shown here come from a man aged 50 to 60 who received an inactivated influenza vaccine.

This sequence joins TRBV14 and TRBJ1-6, with a tentative D call TRBD1 (6 bases). Per germline, CDR1 SGHDN and CDR2 FVKESK. Deletions cut 2 bases from V and 7 bases from J, with 12 bases between. The CDR3 totals 15 residues. The CDR3 DNA reads as TGTGCCAGCAGCCAACTGGGACACCAGAATTCACCCCTCCACTTT. Translating it yields CASSQLGHQNSPLHF.

The gene calls are TRBV29-1 and TRBJ1-4; possibly TRBD1 for D (6 bases). With 0 bases removed from V and 8 bases from J, the gap between germline ends came to 10 bases. Germline V gene data show CDR1 as SQVTM and CDR2 as ANQGSEA. CDR3 size: 13 residues. Written as DNA, the CDR3 is TGCAGCGTTGAAGAATCCCAGGGGGAAAAACTGTTTTTT. This translates into CSVEESQGEKLFF. Full variable domain (outside the CDR3, taken from reference TRBV29-1 and TRBJ1-4): SAVISQKPSRDICQRGTSLTIQCQVDSQVTMMFWYRQQPGQSLTLIATANQGSEATYESGFVIDKFPISRPNLTFSTLTVSNMSPEDSSIYLCSVEESQGEKLFFGSGTQLSVL.

The sample holds a few counts of this clonotype. The chain is built from TRBV7-2 and TRBJ2-2, with 8 bases lining up with TRBD2. Germline-derived CDR1 and CDR2 are SGHTA and FQGNSA. The CDR3 spans 14 residues. The V gene end was trimmed by 6 bases and the J gene end by 6 bases; junction bases not matched to a gene: 6. The chain's CDR3 is CASSVSGKAGELFF. Here the CDR3 DNA reads TGTGCCAGCAGTGTTAGCGGGAAAGCCGGGGAGCTGTTTTTT.

This clonotype has just a few counts. CDR3 coding DNA: TGTGCCAGCAGTTCTCCAAAAGAGACCCAGTACTTC. Its translation is CASSSPKETQYF. The chain is built from TRBV12-3 or TRBV12-4 and TRBJ2-5; D unresolved. V was clipped by 4 bases and J by 3 bases, with 6 bases between them. The CDR3 sequence is 12 residues long.

This clonotype was detected only a few times. The chain recombines TRBV2 with TRBJ2-7; 7 bases are a match to TRBD1. V lost 4 bases, J lost 1 base, and 7 bases stayed unmatched. The CDR3 sequence is 15 residues long. The germline V gene has CDR1 SNHLY and CDR2 FYNNEI. The CDR3 region is CASSVTTGVSYEQYF. DNA for the CDR3: TGTGCCAGCAGTGTAACTACAGGGGTATCCTACGAGCAGTACTTC.